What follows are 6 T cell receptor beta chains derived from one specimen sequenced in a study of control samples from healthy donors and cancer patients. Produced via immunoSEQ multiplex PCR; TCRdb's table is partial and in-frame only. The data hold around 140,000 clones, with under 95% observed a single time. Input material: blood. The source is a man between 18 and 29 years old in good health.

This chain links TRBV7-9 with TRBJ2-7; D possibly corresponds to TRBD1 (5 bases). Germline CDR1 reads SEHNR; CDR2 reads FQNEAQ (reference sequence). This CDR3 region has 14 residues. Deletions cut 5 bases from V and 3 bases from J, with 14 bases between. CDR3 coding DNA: TGTGCCAGCAGCCGCCCAGGGTCGGTCTACGAGCAGTACTTC. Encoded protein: CASSRPGSVYEQYF.

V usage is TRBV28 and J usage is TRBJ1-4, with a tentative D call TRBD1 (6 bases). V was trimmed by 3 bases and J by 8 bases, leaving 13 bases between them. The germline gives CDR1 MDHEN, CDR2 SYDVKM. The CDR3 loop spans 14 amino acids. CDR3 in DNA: TGTGCCAGCAGTTTCTCACAGGGTGGAGAAAAACTGTTTTTT. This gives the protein CASSFSQGGEKLFF.

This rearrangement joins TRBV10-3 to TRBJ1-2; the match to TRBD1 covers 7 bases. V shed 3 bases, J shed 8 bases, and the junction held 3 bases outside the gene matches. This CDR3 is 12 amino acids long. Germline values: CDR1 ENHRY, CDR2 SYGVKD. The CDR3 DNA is TGTGCCATCAGTGAAGGACAGGCCGGCTACACCTTC. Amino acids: CAISEGQAGYTF.

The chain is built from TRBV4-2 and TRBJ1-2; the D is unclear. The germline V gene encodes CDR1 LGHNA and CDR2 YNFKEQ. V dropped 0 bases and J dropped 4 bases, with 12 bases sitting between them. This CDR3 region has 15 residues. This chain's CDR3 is CASSQEEGSSYGYTF. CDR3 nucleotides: TGTGCCAGCAGCCAAGAAGAGGGCAGCAGCTATGGCTACACCTTC.

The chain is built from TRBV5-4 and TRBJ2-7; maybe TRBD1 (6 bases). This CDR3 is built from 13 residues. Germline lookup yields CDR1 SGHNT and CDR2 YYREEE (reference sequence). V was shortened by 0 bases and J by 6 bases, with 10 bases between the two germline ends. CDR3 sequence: CASSLVGRGEQYF. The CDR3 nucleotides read TGTGCCAGCAGCTTGGTTGGCAGGGGCGAGCAGTACTTC.

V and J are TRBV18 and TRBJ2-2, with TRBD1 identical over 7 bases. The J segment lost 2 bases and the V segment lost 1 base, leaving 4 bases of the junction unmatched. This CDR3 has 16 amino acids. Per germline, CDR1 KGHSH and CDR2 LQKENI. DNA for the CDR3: TGTGCCAGCTCACCACGGAGGACAGGAAACACCGGGGAGCTGTTTTTT. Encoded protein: CASSPRRTGNTGELFF.